This TCR beta chain was recovered during a study of OX40 agonist ivuxolimab in advanced cancers. Study-wide context: Ivuxolimab, which targeted the costimulatory receptor OX40 (CD134), was an agonistic, fully human IgG2 monoclonal antibody. Intravenous ivuxolimab was administered to patients every 2 weeks at six dose levels: 0.01, 0.1, 0.3, 1.5, 3 and 10 mg/kg. Of the roughly 51 patients in dose escalation, some 19 had hepatocellular carcinoma, some 15 had melanoma, 9 had renal cell carcinoma and 9 had head and neck cancer. A male proportion of nearly 85% and a mean age of roughly 55 years, ranging from about 20 to 85, were recorded for the dose-escalation cohort. Prior anti-PD-1, anti-PD-L1 or anti-CTLA-4 therapy was permitted, and checkpoint inhibitors had been received by about two fifths of dose-escalation patients. Partial responses occurred in three dose-escalation patients: two with cutaneous melanoma and one with hepatocellular carcinoma. Peripheral TCRbeta sequencing aimed to test whether ivuxolimab altered TCR sequence diversity and caused clonal T-cell expansion. The paper reports the monotherapy dose-escalation portion (N of about 50 patients) of the phase I ivuxolimab trial.

Results and caveats for the whole study, not just this receptor: Antigen specificity was not determined for the clonally expanded peripheral T cells. In partial responders in the 0.1-3.0 mg/kg groups, normalized peripheral clonal expansion was found to be among the lowest, especially among CD8+ T cells. Low levels of normalized T-cell clonal expansion were also seen in some patients who did not respond. At doses from 0.1 to 3.0 mg/kg, clonal expansion was seen in both CD4+ and CD8+ blood T cells between baseline and week 6. After ivuxolimab, CD8+ T cells had more expanded clones than CD4+ T cells on average.

The trial excluded patients who had a history of autoimmune disease or who were on systemic immunosuppression. Peripheral blood for TCR sequencing was collected from all dose cohorts at baseline, on cycle 4 day 1, and on cycle 7 day 1. The samples were taken from a phase I, first-in-human, multicenter, open-label dose-escalation trial of ivuxolimab. The trial enrolled adults with locally advanced or metastatic head and neck squamous cell, hepatocellular, melanoma or renal cell carcinoma. CD4+ and CD8+ T cells were sorted separately from peripheral blood before TCR sequencing. For sequencing of the TCRbeta CDR3 region, genomic DNA was extracted from the sorted cells. TCRbeta CDR3 regions were sequenced using the immunoSEQ Assay. Held by TCRdb, this immuneACCESS table contains in-frame sequences only and omits some clones. Under half of the omission traces to an unresolved V gene where checked; the cause of the rest is unknown. The sample table records some 74,000 clones; roughly 85% of these occur just once. The biggest ten clones account for 0.53% of the sample.

The germline V gene specifies SGHRS as CDR1 and YFSETQ as CDR2. The CDR3 goes from the cysteine to the phenylalanine over 16 residues. The entry retains the CDR3 DNA only, 48 bases that are in frame from base 1. Trimming removed 4 bases from V and 4 bases from J; the gene matches leave 9 bases unexplained. Points on this clone: The clone's antigen remains unknown. Base qualities are missing; no much larger clone stands one base away.

The receptor's source is an adult with an advanced solid tumor such as melanoma, head and neck, liver or kidney cancer. Sequenced material: CD4+ or CD8+ T cells sorted from blood, taken in a trial of the OX40 agonist ivuxolimab. The chain is assembled from TRBV5-1 and TRBJ2-2, with 8 bases matching TRBD1. The nucleotides are TGCGCCAGCAGCCCGGGGACAGGCGGTACCACCGGGGAGCTGTTTTTT. Translation gives CASSPGTGGTTGELFF.